The source of this TCR beta chain is a study of cytomegalovirus exposure and HLA in healthy donors. Sequenced by immunoSEQ multiplex PCR; TCRdb stores in-frame clones only, minus some. Of 200,000 or so clones in the sample, about nine tenths were seen once. Sequencing was carried out using PBMCs. The receptor's source is a woman in her late teens or twenties in good health and CMV-seropositive.

The DNA for the CDR3 is TGTGCCAGCAGCTTTGGGGCTGGCGGGGAGCTGTTTTTT. Protein sequence: CASSFGAGGELFF. The chain combines TRBV7-6 with TRBJ2-2; maybe TRBD1 (5 bases). Trimming took off 3 bases at V and 7 bases at J, with 9 bases between the two ends. The CDR3 is 13 residues long. CDR1 is SGHVS and CDR2 is FNYEAQ in the germline V gene.